The T cell receptor (beta chain) described here comes from a study of cytotoxic CD8 clonotypes in ibrutinib-treated CLL. At the level of the study: Among patients, about 25 responded partially and 2 completely; 14 then stayed remitted and some 12 progressed after median roughly 68 months.

Trimming took off 6 bases at V and 7 bases at J, with 12 bases between the two ends. Germline assignment: CDR1 SNHLY and CDR2 FYNNEI. CDR3 length equals 12 residues. The method was immunoSEQ multiplex PCR; TCRdb's version includes in-frame clones alone and lacks a portion of them. Of about 24,000 clones detected, approximately 72% appear once; the ten largest clones hold more than 7.5%. This chain links TRBV2 with TRBJ1-1; D perhaps matches TRBD1 (6 bases). This material consisted of PBMCs, taken before ibrutinib treatment. The sequence derives from a human donor with chronic lymphocytic leukemia. Here the CDR3 reads CASSTTRGEAFF. In nucleotides, the CDR3 is TGTGCCAGCAGCACGACCAGGGGTGAAGCTTTCTTT. Using reference TRBV2 and TRBJ1-1 for the parts outside the CDR3, the full variable domain is EPEVTQTPSHQVTQMGQEVILRCVPISNHLYFYWYRQILGQKVEFLVSFYNNEISEKSEIFDDQFSVERPDGSNFTLKIRSTKLEDSAMYFCASSTTRGEAFFGQGTRLTVV.